This T cell receptor beta chain was documented in a study of cytomegalovirus exposure and HLA in healthy donors. General observations from the study: There was a cluster of highly shared sequence variants that was likely a sequencing artifact. For most TCR beta V segments, an earlier analysis put the productive rate at about 87% or about 30% of the time. Cytomegalovirus association was assigned to 150 to 200 TCR beta chains. A missense DCLRE1C variant was associated with V- and J-gene trimming of TCR beta chains in a later analysis, and an independent cohort replicated the association.

Trimming stripped 1 base from V and 5 bases from J, with 8 bases between. The CDR3 contains 13 residues. Germline loops: CDR1 SGHDN, CDR2 FVKESK. PCR primers comprised 60 Vbeta and 13 Jbeta primers. The repertoire was sequenced with immunoSEQ multiplex PCR; TCRdb's copy has only in-frame clones and lacks some. This table has about 160,000 clones, approximately 79% appearing once. Of note for this clone: Its antigen is still unknown.

The sequenced material came from PBMCs. The sequence came from a man in his fifties or sixties in good health and CMV-seronegative. The chain recombines TRBV14 with TRBJ2-5; D unresolved. CDR3 bases: TGTGCCAGCAGCCAAGCGGGTGTGGAGACCCAGTACTTC. Amino acid sequence: CASSQAGVETQYF.